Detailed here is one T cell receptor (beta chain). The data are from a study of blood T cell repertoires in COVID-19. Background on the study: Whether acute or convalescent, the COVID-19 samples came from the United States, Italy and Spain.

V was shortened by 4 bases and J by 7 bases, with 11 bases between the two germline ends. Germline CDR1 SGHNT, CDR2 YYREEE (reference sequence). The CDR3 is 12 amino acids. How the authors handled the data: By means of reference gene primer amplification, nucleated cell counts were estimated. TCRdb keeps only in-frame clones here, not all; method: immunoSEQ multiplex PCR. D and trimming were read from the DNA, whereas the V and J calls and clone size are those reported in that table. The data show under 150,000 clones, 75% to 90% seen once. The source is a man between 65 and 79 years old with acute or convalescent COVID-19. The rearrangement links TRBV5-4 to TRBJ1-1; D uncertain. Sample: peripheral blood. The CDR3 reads CASSQERGEAFF. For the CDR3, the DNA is TGTGCCAGCAGCCAAGAGCGGGGTGAAGCTTTCTTT.